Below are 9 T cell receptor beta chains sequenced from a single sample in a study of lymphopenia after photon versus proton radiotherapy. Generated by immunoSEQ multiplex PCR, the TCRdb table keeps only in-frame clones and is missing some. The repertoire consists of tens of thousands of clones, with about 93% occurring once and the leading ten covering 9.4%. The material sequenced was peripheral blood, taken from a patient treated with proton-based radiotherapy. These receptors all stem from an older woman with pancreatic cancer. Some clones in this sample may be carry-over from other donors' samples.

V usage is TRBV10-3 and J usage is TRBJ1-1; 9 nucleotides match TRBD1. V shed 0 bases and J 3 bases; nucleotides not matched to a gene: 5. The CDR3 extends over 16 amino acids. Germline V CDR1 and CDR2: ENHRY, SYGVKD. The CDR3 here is CAISESLTGGDTEAFF. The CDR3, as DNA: TGTGCCATCAGTGAGTCCCTGACAGGGGGGGACACTGAAGCTTTCTTT.

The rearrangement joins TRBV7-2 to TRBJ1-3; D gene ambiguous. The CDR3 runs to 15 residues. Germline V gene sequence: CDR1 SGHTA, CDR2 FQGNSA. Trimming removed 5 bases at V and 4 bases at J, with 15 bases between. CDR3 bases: TGTGCCAGCAGCCCCAATGGAGGGTGGGGAAACACCATATATTTT. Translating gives CASSPNGGWGNTIYF.

The CDR3 DNA follows: TGTGCCAGCAGGTCCTCCTCAGGGGGCGCCTTCTATGGCTACACCTTC. It codes for CASRSSSGGAFYGYTF. This rearrangement joins TRBV28 to TRBJ1-2; 8 bases align to TRBD1. Germline values: CDR1 MDHEN, CDR2 SYDVKM. The trim removed 6 bases at V and 4 bases at J, leaving 13 bases unmatched. The CDR3 runs 16 residues.

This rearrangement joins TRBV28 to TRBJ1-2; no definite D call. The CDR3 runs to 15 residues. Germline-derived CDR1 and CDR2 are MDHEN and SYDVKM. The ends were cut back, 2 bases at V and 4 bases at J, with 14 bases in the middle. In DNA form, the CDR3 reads TGTGCCAGCAGTTTAGGAGGAATTGCTAGCTATGGCTACACCTTC. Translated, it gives CASSLGGIASYGYTF.

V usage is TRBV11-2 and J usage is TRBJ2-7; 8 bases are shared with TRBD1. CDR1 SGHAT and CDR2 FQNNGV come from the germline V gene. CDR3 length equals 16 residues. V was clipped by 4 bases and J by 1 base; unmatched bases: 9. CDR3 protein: CASSSYTGGKSYEQYF. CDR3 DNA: TGTGCCAGCAGCTCGTACACAGGGGGAAAATCCTACGAGCAGTACTTC.

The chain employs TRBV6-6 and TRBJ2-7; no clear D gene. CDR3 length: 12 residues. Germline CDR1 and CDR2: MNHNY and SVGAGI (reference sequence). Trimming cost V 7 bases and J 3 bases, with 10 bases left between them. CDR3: CASTLNRYEQYF. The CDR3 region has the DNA TGTGCCAGCACCCTTAACCGCTACGAGCAGTACTTC.

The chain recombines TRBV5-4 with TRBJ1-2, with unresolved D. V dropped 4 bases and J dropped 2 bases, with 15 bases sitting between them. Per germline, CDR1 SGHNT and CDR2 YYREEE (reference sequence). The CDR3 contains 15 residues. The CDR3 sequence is CASSPSASPNYGYTF. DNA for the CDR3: TGTGCCAGCAGCCCCTCAGCGAGCCCAAACTATGGCTACACCTTC. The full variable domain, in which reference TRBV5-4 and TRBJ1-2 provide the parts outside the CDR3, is ETGVTQSPTHLIKTRGQQVTLRCSSQSGHNTVSWYQQALGQGPQFIFQYYREEENGRGNFPPRFSGLQFPNYSSELNVNALELDDSALYLCASSPSASPNYGYTFGSGTRLTVV.

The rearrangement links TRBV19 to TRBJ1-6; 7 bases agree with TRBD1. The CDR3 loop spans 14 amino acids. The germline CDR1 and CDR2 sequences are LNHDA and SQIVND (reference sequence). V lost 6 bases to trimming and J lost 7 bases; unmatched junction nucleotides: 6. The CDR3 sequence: CASSILDRNSPLHF. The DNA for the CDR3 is TGTGCCAGTAGCATACTGGACAGGAATTCACCCCTCCACTTT.

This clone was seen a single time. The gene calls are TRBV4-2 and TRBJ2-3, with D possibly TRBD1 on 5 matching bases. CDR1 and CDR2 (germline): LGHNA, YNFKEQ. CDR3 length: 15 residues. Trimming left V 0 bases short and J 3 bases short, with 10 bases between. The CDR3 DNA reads TGTGCCAGCAGCCAAGATGGCAGGGTGACAGATACGCAGTATTTT. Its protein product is CASSQDGRVTDTQYF.